This TCR beta chain was recovered during a study of T cell responses to AZD1222 COVID-19 vaccine. Study observations and caveats: Females outnumbered males among donors, who were mostly white British; clonal diversity was possibly underestimated.

Turning to this clone: Its antigen is not known.

TCRdb's table, derived via immunoSEQ multiplex PCR, lists solely in-frame clones and lacks some. Among 160,000 or so clones listed, just over 90% were seen once. The source of this sequence is an adult in good health. Sequenced here: peripheral blood, sampled on day 0 of MenACWY control vaccination.

CDR3 nucleotide sequence: TGTGCCAGCAGTACCCTTGCTGGGGCCAACGTCCTGACTTTC. Amino acids: CASSTLAGANVLTF. The V call is TRBV6-5, the J call TRBJ2-6; no definite D call. Germline V lookup: CDR1 MNHEY, CDR2 SVGAGI. Deletions cut 5 bases from V and 2 bases from J, with 7 bases between. The CDR3 is made up of 14 amino acids.